Following are 5 T cell receptor beta chains from one sample sequenced in a study of cytomegalovirus exposure and HLA in healthy donors. The PCR had 60 Vbeta and 13 Jbeta primers. Assay used: immunoSEQ multiplex PCR; TCRdb lists only in-frame clones, some missing. Among about 32,000 clones listed, more than 65% were seen once. Sequenced input: PBMCs. These receptors were collected from a woman aged 18-29 years in good health and CMV-seronegative.

The CDR3 sequence: CATSDPSRTRYQETQYF. CDR3 in DNA: TGTGCCACCAGCGACCCTTCCAGGACTAGGTACCAAGAGACCCAGTACTTC. This chain uses TRBV15 with TRBJ2-5; 7 bases map to TRBD2. CDR3 length equals 17 residues. CDR1 is LNHNV, CDR2 YYDKDF, per germline (reference sequence). V shed 5 bases and J 0 bases; nucleotides not matched to a gene: 12.

The chain recombines TRBV2 with TRBJ1-5; TRBD1 might be the D (5 bases). The CDR3 is 12 amino acids. The V gene lost 6 bases and the J gene lost 11 bases, with 14 bases spanning the gap. Germline V lookup: CDR1 SNHLY, CDR2 FYNNEI. This CDR3 is CASSNRGGSQHF. In DNA form, the CDR3 reads TGTGCCAGCAGCAACCGGGGGGGGTCCCAGCATTTT.

The chain combines TRBV7-3 with TRBJ2-3, with 8 bases fitting TRBD2. The germline CDR1 and CDR2 sequences are SGHTA and FQGTGA. The CDR3 spans 14 residues. V dropped 2 bases and J dropped 3; count of bases not matched to a gene: 1. CDR3 amino acids: CASSLGTRTDTQYF. The CDR3 nucleotides read TGTGCCAGCAGCTTAGGGACTAGGACAGATACGCAGTATTTT.

The chain employs TRBV15 and TRBJ1-1; 9 positions match TRBD1. V lost 1 base, J lost 4 bases, and 10 bases stayed unmatched. There are 17 residues in the CDR3. Germline V gene sequence: CDR1 LNHNV, CDR2 YYDKDF (reference sequence). CDR3 sequence: CATSRGGQGGISTEAFF. The CDR3 region has the DNA TGTGCCACCAGCAGAGGGGGACAGGGTGGGATTAGCACTGAAGCTTTCTTT.

This chain links TRBV7-9 with TRBJ2-3; D possibly corresponds to TRBD2 (7 bases). Trimming cost V 2 bases and J 5 bases, with 14 bases left between them. Germline-derived CDR1 and CDR2 are SEHNR and FQNEAQ (reference sequence). The CDR3 totals 15 residues. CDR3 loop: CASSLYKGGEDTQYF. The CDR3 DNA reads as TGTGCCAGCAGCTTATACAAAGGGGGGGAAGATACGCAGTATTTT.